The present entry profiles one T cell receptor beta chain with its context. The data were taken from a study of regulatory dendritic cells for organ transplantation. The CDR3 has 11 amino acids. CDR1 and CDR2 from the germline V gene are MDHEN and SYDVKM. With 6 bases removed from V and 6 bases from J, the gap between germline ends came to 5 bases. Produced via immunoSEQ multiplex PCR; TCRdb's table is partial and in-frame only. The sample records tens of thousands of clones, just over 90% being singletons. The gene calls are TRBV28 and TRBJ2-2; unclear D gene. Specimen: naive CD8+ T cells from blood. As to subset: CD45RA+ naive T cells. This receptor was identified in a human donor in good health. The CDR3 DNA sequence: TGTGCCAGCAGCTTAGCCGGGGAGCTGTTTTTT. It yields the protein CASSLAGELFF.